The sequence of this T cell receptor beta chain was determined in a study of blood T cells in healthy people across ages. Study background: Per two T cells, template switching captured roughly one barcoded beta molecule. Study-wide points: Age advanced and TCR beta diversity per million T cells fell, roughly linearly.

The authors drew about 10 milliliters of peripheral blood from each donor. Researchers isolated at least 7 million PBMCs per sample. This clonotype was detected only a few times. The antigen remains unidentified. CDR1 and CDR2 from the germline V gene are SGHRS and YFSETQ. The CDR3 is 17 residues long. V gave up 3 bases and J gave up 3 bases; unmatched junction bases: 6. Together with a sample-barcoded 5' primer, a J-beta primer mix was included in a second PCR lasting roughly 7 to 11 cycles. MiXCR, run by TCRdb on the 5' RACE reads, gives a single entry per CDR3 protein. The data contain hundreds of thousands of distinct CDR3 sequences, over 20% of them singletons.

Sequencing was performed on blood. This TCR came from a man between 65 and 85 years old in good health. V and J are TRBV5-1 and TRBJ2-1; TRBD2 agrees at 13 bases. The CDR3 protein is CASSSGLAGDVYNEQFF. DNA for the CDR3: TGCGCCAGCAGCTCTGGACTAGCGGGAGACGTCTACAATGAGCAGTTCTTC.